This entry features one T cell receptor (beta chain) sequence. Its antigen is not identified. Sequencing was performed with immunoSEQ multiplex PCR; in TCRdb, only in-frame clones are kept and a portion is missing. In the table there are roughly 100,000 clones, around 87% of which are singletons. This sample is drawn from a study of cytomegalovirus exposure and HLA in healthy donors. V lost 3 bases and J lost 4, with 10 bases in between. The length of the CDR3 is 13 residues. CDR1 and CDR2 from the germline V gene are GTSNPN and SVGIG (reference sequence). The donors were part of the validation cohort, which consisted of more than 90 subjects and was separate from the first cohort of under 750 subjects. Points from the study as a whole: Subsequent analysis found a tendency for first-cohort TCR clusters to co-occur within the 90 to 150 validation repertoires. Most TCRs appeared rarely, but some public TCRs recurred in many donors.

The sequence came from a woman aged 18-29 years in good health and CMV-seropositive. The sequenced sample was PBMCs. The genes are TRBV30 and TRBJ2-1; weak D call: TRBD1 (5 bases). Written as DNA, the CDR3 is TGTGCCTGGAGCGAACAGGTTTACAATGAGCAGTTCTTC. This translates into CAWSEQVYNEQFF.